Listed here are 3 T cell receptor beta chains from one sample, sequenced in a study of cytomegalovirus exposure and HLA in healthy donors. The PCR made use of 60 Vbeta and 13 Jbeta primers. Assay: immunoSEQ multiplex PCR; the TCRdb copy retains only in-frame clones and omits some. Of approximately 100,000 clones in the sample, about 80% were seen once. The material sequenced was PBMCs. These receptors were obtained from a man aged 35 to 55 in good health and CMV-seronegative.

The CDR3 region is CASRTIGTELPYGYTF. As DNA, the CDR3 is TGCGCCAGCAGGACCATAGGGACAGAGCTACCTTATGGCTACACCTTC. The chain is built from TRBV5-1 and TRBJ1-2; TRBD1 aligns across 7 bases. Germline V CDR1 and CDR2: SGHRS, YFSETQ. Trimming took 5 bases from V and 5 from J; bases not matched to a gene: 15. This CDR3 has 16 amino acids.

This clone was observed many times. The CDR3 region has the DNA TGTGCCAGTAGTATAGATCAGGAGGGGAATCAGCCCCAGCATTTT. Translating gives CASSIDQEGNQPQHF. The chain has TRBV19 and TRBJ1-5; tentatively, D is TRBD1 (5 bases). Trimming cost V 0 bases and J 4 bases, with 10 bases left between them. Germline CDR1 and CDR2: LNHDA and SQIVND (reference sequence). This CDR3 spans 15 amino acids.

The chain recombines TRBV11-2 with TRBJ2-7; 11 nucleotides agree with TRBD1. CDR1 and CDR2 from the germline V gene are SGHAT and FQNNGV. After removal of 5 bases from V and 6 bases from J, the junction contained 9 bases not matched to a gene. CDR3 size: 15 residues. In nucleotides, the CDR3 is TGTGCCAGCAGCCCCCACGCCGGGACAGGGGGCGAGCAGTACGTC. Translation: CASSPHAGTGGEQYV.